The sequence of this T cell receptor beta chain was determined in a study of molecular identifiers for immune sequencing clone quantification. About the research overall: In the replicates, RNA derived from around 20,000 or 99,000 naive CD8 cells was divided into five parts, and four were sequenced.

This clonotype has at least ten counts. Previously reported methods and listed TCR primers produced the bulk TCR libraries. TCRdb reprocessed the PCR reads via MiXCR and lists one record per CDR3 protein. The sample yields about 640,000 distinct CDR3 sequences, just under 20% seen once. Using 10%, 30% or 50% RNA, naive CD8 libraries were derived from approximately 20,000 to 1,000,000 sorted cells. A CD8+CD4-CCR7+CD45RA+ gate was used to sort naive CD8 T cells. CDR3 size: 14 residues. Germline CDR1 is MNHNY and CDR2 is SVGAGI (reference sequence). V dropped 4 bases and J dropped 4; count of bases not matched to a gene: 6.

The clonotype comes from a human donor in good health. Some libraries in this study had Jurkat cell RNA spiked in. Sequencing was done on a sample of naive CD8+ T cells from blood, with Jurkat cell RNA spiked in. Subset in this sample: FACS-sorted CD8+CD4-CCR7+CD45RA+ naive T cells. The V call is TRBV6-6, the J call TRBJ2-5, with 7 bases that match TRBD1. CDR3 sequence: CASSLNRDRETQYF. Written as DNA, the CDR3 is TGTGCCAGCAGTTTAAACCGGGACAGAGAGACCCAGTACTTC.